The entry below describes one TCR beta chain. The antigen is undetermined. This specimen comes from a study of identifying expanded T cells in peripheral blood. Overall study results and limits: Technical replicates showed roughly 1.2 changed clones; roughly two weeks approximately 15; four weeks 19. Roughly 2-week clone count variance significantly increased as total template count grew.

Generated by immunoSEQ multiplex PCR, the TCRdb table keeps only in-frame clones and is missing some. Of tens of thousands of clones in the sample, more than 75% were seen once. Germline V gene lookup returns CDR1 SGHRS and CDR2 YFSETQ. The V end lost 3 bases, the J end lost 7 bases, and 14 bases lay between the germline ends. CDR3 length: 14 amino acids. Healthy donors had no documented immune events, such as infections, while sampled. The source of this sequence is a person aged 18-69 years in good health. Sample: blood. J is TRBJ1-5 and V is TRBV5-1; weak D call: TRBD1 (5 bases). CDR3 sequence (DNA): TGCGCCAGCAGCTCCCAGGGTGGGGGACAGCCCCAGCATTTT. This encodes CASSSQGGGQPQHF.